Given below is one T cell receptor beta chain in context. The source of the sample is a study of graft-versus-host responses after intestinal transplantation. CDR3 length equals 16 residues. V dropped 6 bases and J dropped 4 bases, with 21 bases sitting between them. Germline V gene lookup returns CDR1 MRHNA and CDR2 SNTAGT. This table comes from immunoSEQ multiplex PCR, and its TCRdb copy is limited to in-frame clones, with some not included. The table shows about 97,000 clones, with about nine tenths occurring only once. This sample comprised PBMCs, obtained about 440 days after intestinal transplant. This sequence joins TRBV6-4 and TRBJ2-5; D is uncertain. This TCR was recovered from a human patient who received an intestinal transplant, so some T cells may come from the graft donor. The CDR3 bases are TGTGCCAGCAGCCCCACCCCCGTTAGGGCCGGAGAGACCCAGTACTTC. It yields the protein CASSPTPVRAGETQYF.